This T cell receptor (beta chain) was captured in a study of T cell responses to AZD1222 COVID-19 vaccine. V was shortened by 0 bases and J by 3 bases, with 9 bases between the two germline ends. Germline-derived CDR1 and CDR2 are SNHLY and FYNNEI. The CDR3 runs 14 residues. Generated by immunoSEQ multiplex PCR, the TCRdb table keeps only in-frame clones and is missing some. The sample carries some 120,000 clones, 90% to 95% recorded once. This clonotype was sampled from an adult in good health. The source was peripheral blood, collected on day 0 of AZD1222 vaccination. The chain has TRBV2 and TRBJ2-7, with D unclear. The chain's CDR3 is CASSEADGYYEQYF. The CDR3 DNA follows: TGTGCCAGCAGTGAAGCAGACGGATACTACGAGCAGTACTTC.